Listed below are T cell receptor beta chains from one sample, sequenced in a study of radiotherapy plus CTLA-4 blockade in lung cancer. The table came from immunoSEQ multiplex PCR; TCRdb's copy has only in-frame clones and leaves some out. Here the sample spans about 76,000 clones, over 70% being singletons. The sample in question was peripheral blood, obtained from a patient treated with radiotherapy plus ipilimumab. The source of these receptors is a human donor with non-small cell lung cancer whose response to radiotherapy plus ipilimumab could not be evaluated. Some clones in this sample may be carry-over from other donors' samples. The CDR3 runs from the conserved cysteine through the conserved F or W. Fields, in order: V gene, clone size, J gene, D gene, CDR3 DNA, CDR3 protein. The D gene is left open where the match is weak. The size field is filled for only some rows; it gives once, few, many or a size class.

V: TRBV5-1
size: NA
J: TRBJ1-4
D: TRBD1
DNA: TGCGCCAGCAGCTCCCAGGGGGCAACTAATGAAAAACTGTTTTTT
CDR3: CASSSQGATNEKLFF

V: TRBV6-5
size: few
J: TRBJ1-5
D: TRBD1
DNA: TGTGCCAGCAGTTCGGGACAGGGGAATCAGCCCCAGCATTTT
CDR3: CASSSGQGNQPQHF

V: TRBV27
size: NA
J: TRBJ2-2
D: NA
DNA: TGTGCCAGCAGTTTACGCCTGCGGGGCCTCCCGGACACCGGGGAGCTGTTTTTT
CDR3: CASSLRLRGLPDTGELFF

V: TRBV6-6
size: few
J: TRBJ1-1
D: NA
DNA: TGTGCCAGCAGTGAGGTCGATGGAGGTATCACTGAAGCTTTCTTT
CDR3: CASSEVDGGITEAFF

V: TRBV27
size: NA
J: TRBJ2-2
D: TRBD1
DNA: TGTGCCAGCAGTACCTACGACAGGGGAACCGGGGAGCTGTTTTTT
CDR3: CASSTYDRGTGELFF

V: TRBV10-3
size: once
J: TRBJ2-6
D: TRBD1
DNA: TGTGCCATCAGTGAGTCCCTGGGACAGGGGGTACGTACCTCTGGGGCCAACGTCCTGACTTTC
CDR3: CAISESLGQGVRTSGANVLTF

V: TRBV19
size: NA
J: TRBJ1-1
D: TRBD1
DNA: TGTGCCAGTAGTCACCGGGACAGTGGACTGAACACTGAAGCTTTCTTT
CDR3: CASSHRDSGLNTEAFF

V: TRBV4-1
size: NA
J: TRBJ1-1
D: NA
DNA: TGCGCCAGCAGCCACGTACAGGACACTGAAGCTTTCTTT
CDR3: CASSHVQDTEAFF

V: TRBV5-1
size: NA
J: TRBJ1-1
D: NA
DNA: TGCGCCAGCGCGAAAGAGCTGAACACTGAAGCTTTCTTT
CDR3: CASAKELNTEAFF

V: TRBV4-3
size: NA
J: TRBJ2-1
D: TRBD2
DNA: TGCGCCAGCAGCCAAAGTCCACTAGCGGGGGGCCCTATCTCCTACAATGAGCAGTTCTTC
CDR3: CASSQSPLAGGPISYNEQFF

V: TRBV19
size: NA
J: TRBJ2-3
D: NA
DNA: TGTGCCAGTAGCCGACGGTACTCGGGAGATACGCAGTATTTT
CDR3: CASSRRYSGDTQYF

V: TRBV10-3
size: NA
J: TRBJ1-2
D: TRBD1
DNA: TGTGCCATCAGTGGACCCGGGACAGGGGGCTATGGCTACACCTTC
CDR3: CAISGPGTGGYGYTF

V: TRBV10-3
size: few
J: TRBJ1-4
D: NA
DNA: TGTGCCATCAGTGTCTCGGACAGAACTAATGAAAAACTGTTTTTT
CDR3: CAISVSDRTNEKLFF

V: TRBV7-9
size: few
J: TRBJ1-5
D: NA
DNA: TGTGCCAGCAGCTTTGAAACAGCACCCAGCTATAGCAATCAGCCCCAGCATTTT
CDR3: CASSFETAPSYSNQPQHF

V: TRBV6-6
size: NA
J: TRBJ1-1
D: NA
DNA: TGTGCCAGCAGTTACTCGAGTGGTTCGGAAGCTTTCTTT
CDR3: CASSYSSGSEAFF

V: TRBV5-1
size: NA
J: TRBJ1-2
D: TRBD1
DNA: TGCGCCAGCAGCCTGGGGACAGGGGGATCAGATGGCTACACCTTC
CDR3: CASSLGTGGSDGYTF

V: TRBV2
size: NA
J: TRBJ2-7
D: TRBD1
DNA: TGTGCCAGCAGTGAAACTACAGGGGTCTCCCTCTCCTACGAGCAGTACTTC
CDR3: CASSETTGVSLSYEQYF

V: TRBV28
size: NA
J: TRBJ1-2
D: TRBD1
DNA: TGTGCCAGCAGCCTCGGAGGCGCAGGGGGCAACTATGGCTACACCTTC
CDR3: CASSLGGAGGNYGYTF

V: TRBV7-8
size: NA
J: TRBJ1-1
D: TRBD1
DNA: TGTGCCAGCAGCCCCGGGACAGGGACGTACACTGAAGCTTTCTTT
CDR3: CASSPGTGTYTEAFF

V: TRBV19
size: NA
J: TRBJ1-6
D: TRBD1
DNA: TGTGCCACCCAAGGGACAGGGCAAAATTCACCCCTCCACTTT
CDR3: CATQGTGQNSPLHF

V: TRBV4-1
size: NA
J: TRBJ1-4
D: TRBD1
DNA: TGCGCCAGCAGCTCGGACAGGTCTAATGAAAAACTGTTTTTT
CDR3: CASSSDRSNEKLFF

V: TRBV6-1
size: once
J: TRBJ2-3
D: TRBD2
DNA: TGTGCCAGCAATCAGCGGGGGGCCACAGATACGCAGTATTTT
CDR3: CASNQRGATDTQYF

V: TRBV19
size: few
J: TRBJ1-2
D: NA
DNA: TGTGCCAGTAGCCGTAACTATGGCTACACCTTC
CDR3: CASSRNYGYTF

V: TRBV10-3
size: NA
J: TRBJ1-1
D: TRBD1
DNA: TGTGCCATCAGTGAGGCCGACGGACAGGGGACTGAAGCTTTCTTT
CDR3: CAISEADGQGTEAFF

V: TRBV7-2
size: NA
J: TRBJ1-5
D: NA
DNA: TGTGCCAGCAGCAGTCAACGGGATGGGCCCCAGCATTTT
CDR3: CASSSQRDGPQHF

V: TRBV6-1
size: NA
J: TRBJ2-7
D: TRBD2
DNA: TGTGCCAGCAGTGAAACAGCGGGGGGGATGGTGGGTTACGAGCAGTACTTC
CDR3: CASSETAGGMVGYEQYF

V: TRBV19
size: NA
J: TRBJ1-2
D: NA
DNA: TGTGCCAGTAGTGTAACACCCTTCCTCCCACATGGCTACACCTTC
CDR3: CASSVTPFLPHGYTF

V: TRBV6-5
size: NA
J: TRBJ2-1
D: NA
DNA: TGTGCCAGCAGTTACTCGGACAGATACAATGAGCAGTTCTTC
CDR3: CASSYSDRYNEQFF

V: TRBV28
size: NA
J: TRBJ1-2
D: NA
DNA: TGTGCCAGCAGTTTGGGCAGGTTAGCGGGCTACACCTTC
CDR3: CASSLGRLAGYTF

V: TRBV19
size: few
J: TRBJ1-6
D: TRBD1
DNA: TGTGCCAGTAGTACGGGACAGGGATGGAATTCACCCCTCCACTTT
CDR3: CASSTGQGWNSPLHF

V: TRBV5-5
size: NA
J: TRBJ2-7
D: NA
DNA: TGTGCCTCCCTCTACGAGCAGTACTTC
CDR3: CASLYEQYF

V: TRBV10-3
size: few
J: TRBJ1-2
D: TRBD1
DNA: TGTGCCATCAGTGACCCCCGGGACAGGGCTGGCTACACCTTC
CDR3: CAISDPRDRAGYTF

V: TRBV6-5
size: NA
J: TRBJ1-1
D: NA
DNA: TGTGCCAGCAGCCGTCCGGGGAGGGGAAACACTGAAGCTTTCTTT
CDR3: CASSRPGRGNTEAFF

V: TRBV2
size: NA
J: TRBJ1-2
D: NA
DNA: TGTGCCAGCAGAGAAGACAGAAGCTATGGCTACACCTTC
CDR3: CASREDRSYGYTF

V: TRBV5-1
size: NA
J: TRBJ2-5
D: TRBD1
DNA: TGCGCCAGCAGCATCCGACAGGGGCCGGTCCAAGAGACCCAGTACTTC
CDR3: CASSIRQGPVQETQYF

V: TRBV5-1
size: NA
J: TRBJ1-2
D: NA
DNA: TGCGCCAGCAGCCAGGACACGACCTCTAACTATGGCTACACCTTC
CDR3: CASSQDTTSNYGYTF

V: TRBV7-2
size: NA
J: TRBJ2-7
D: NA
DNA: TGTGCCAGCAGCGCAAGAACAGGGATCGGGGAGCAGTACTTC
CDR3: CASSARTGIGEQYF

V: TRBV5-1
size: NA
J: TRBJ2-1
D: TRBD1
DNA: TGCGCCAGCAGCTTTGACAGGGGTTCCCACAATGAGCAGTTCTTC
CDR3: CASSFDRGSHNEQFF

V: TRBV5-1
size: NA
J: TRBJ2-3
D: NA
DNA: TGCGCCAGCAGACCTACTCGCACAGATACGCAGTATTTT
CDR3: CASRPTRTDTQYF

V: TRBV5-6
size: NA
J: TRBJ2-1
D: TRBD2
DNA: TGTGCCAGCAGTATGGTCCCTAGCGGCTCCTACAATGAGCAGTTCTTC
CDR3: CASSMVPSGSYNEQFF